Below are 9 T cell receptor beta chains sequenced from a single sample in a study of T-cell reconstitution after alpha-beta-depleted transplantation in children. Unique molecular identifiers were incorporated during preparation of the TCRbeta library. Via MiXCR, TCRdb re-called the PCR reads, giving one row per CDR3 protein. The repertoire holds just under 550,000 distinct CDR3 sequences, around 17% seen once, with more than 2.5% in the top ten. Here the sequenced sample was PBMCs from the stem cell graft donor, taken from the stem cell graft. Receptors originate from a human donor who donated a stem cell graft to a child with acute lymphoblastic leukemia.

This clonotype has only a few counts. The chain links TRBV5-1 to TRBJ2-3; 8 bases align to TRBD1. Trimming at V came to 4 bases and at J to 2 bases, leaving 6 bases not matched to a gene. Germline V gene lookup returns CDR1 SGHRS and CDR2 YFSETQ. The CDR3 has 15 amino acids. CDR3 in DNA: TGCGCCAGCAGCAGGGACAGGAGCCACACAGATACGCAGTATTTT. Its protein is CASSRDRSHTDTQYF.

This clonotype was observed a handful of times. The CDR3 is CASSFGLAHETQYF. The DNA for the CDR3 is TGTGCCAGCAGTTTTGGACTAGCACACGAGACCCAGTACTTC. The chain recombines TRBV7-2 with TRBJ2-5, with 8 bases aligning to TRBD2. The trim removed 6 bases at V and 5 bases at J, leaving 8 bases unmatched. The CDR3 has 14 amino acids. Germline loops: CDR1 SGHTA, CDR2 FQGNSA.

J is TRBJ2-3 and V is TRBV4-1; no clear D. V lost 3 bases and J lost 3, with 13 bases in between. From germline, CDR1 is MGHRA and CDR2 YSYEKL. This CDR3 is built from 15 residues. The CDR3 here is CASSHFGRTTDTQYF. CDR3 DNA sequence: TGCGCCAGCAGCCACTTTGGCAGGACGACAGATACGCAGTATTTT.

The chain links TRBV19 to TRBJ2-1; 11 positions match TRBD2. Trimming at V came to 5 bases and at J to 8 bases, leaving 8 bases not matched to a gene. CDR1 is LNHDA and CDR2 is SQIVND in the germline V gene (reference sequence). The CDR3 spans 15 residues. Here the CDR3 reads CASSPLAGGNDEQFF. CDR3 sequence (DNA): TGTGCCAGTAGTCCTCTAGCGGGAGGAAACGATGAGCAGTTCTTC.

Many counts were recorded for this clonotype. This chain links TRBV20-1 with TRBJ2-1, with a tentative D call TRBD2 (6 bases). The V end lost 3 bases, the J end lost 4 bases, and 13 bases lay between the germline ends. The CDR3 totals 14 residues. Germline-derived CDR1 and CDR2 are DFQATT and SNEGSKA (reference sequence). CDR3 protein: CSASRGTDYNEQFF. CDR3 sequence (DNA): TGCAGTGCTAGTCGCGGGACCGATTACAATGAGCAGTTCTTC.

This clonotype was counted between two and nine times. CDR3 sequence: CASSLNPGGETQYF. CDR3 in DNA: TGTGCCAGCAGTTTAAATCCAGGCGGGGAGACCCAGTACTTC. The V and J genes are TRBV12-3 or TRBV12-4 and TRBJ2-5; a possible D gene is TRBD2 (5 bases). The V gene lost 2 bases and the J gene lost 5 bases, with 12 bases spanning the gap. The CDR3 sequence is 14 residues long.

The V gene is TRBV3-1, the J gene TRBJ1-2, with D hard to call. This CDR3 comprises 15 residues. With 0 bases removed from V and 2 bases from J, the gap between germline ends came to 10 bases. The germline CDR1 and CDR2 sequences are LGHDT and YNNKEL (reference sequence). For the CDR3, the DNA is TGTGCCAGCAGCCAAGATAGCTTGATGAACTATGGCTACACCTTC. It is translated as CASSQDSLMNYGYTF.

The chain joins TRBV7-3 to TRBJ2-3; D is possibly TRBD1 (5 bases). This CDR3 spans 15 amino acids. The germline gives CDR1 SGHTA, CDR2 FQGTGA. V was clipped by 4 bases and J by 3 bases, with 14 bases between them. The CDR3 is CASSSLTVVTDTQYF. CDR3 sequence (DNA): TGTGCCAGCAGCTCGCTGACAGTAGTGACAGATACGCAGTATTTT.

A few counts support this clonotype. The chain links TRBV29-1 to TRBJ1-1; 12 bases fit TRBD1. Germline V gene lookup returns CDR1 SQVTM and CDR2 ANQGSEA. The length of the CDR3 is 15 residues. The J segment lost 4 bases and the V segment lost 5 bases, leaving 8 bases of the junction unmatched. DNA of the CDR3: TGCAGCGTTCGCCGGGACAGGGGGCAAAGCACTGAAGCTTTCTTT. Its translation is CSVRRDRGQSTEAFF.